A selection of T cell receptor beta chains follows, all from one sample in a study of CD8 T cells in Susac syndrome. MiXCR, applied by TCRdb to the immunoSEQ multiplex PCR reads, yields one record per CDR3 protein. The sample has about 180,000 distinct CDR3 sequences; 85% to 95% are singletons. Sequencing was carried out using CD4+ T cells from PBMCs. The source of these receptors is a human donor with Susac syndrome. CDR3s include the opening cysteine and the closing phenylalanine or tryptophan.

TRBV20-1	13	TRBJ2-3	CSAGPQLIHTQYF
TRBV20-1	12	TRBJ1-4	CSAAGEGEKLFF
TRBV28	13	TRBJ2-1	CASSQSFPPEQFF
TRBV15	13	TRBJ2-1	CATSRRTTGEQFF
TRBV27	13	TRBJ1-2	CASSLSGDYGYTF
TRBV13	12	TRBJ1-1	CASSFQGPEAFF
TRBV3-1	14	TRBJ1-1	CASSQDSSNTEAFF
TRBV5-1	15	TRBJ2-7	CASSLAGTGPHEQYF
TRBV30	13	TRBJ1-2	CAWSRAREYGYTF
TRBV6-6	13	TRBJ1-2	CASSYLRLYGYTF
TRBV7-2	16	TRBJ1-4	CASSLNRGATNEKLFF
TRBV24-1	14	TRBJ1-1	CATSDKGVRTEAFF
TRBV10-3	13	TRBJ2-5	CAIRSGSGETQYF
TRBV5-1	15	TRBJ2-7	CASSSQGRIAYEQYF
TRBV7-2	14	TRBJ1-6	CASSYGQGNSPLHF
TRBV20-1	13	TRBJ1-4	CSAPVATNEKLFF
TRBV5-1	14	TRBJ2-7	CASSLELSSYEQYF
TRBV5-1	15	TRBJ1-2	CASSLVAGNSDGYTF
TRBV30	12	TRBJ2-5	CAWSHLGETQYF
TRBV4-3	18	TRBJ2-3	CASSQDRSGRGLGDTQYF
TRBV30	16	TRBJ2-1	CAWSVGWLAGHNEQFF
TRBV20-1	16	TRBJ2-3	CSARDDLGGSTDTQYF
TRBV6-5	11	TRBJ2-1	CASSYGEEQFF
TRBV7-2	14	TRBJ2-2	CASSSSGVTGELFF
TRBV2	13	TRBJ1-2	CASKSGGLYGYTF
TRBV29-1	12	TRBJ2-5	CSVHWEQETQYF
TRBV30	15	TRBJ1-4	CAWSAGQGASEKLFF
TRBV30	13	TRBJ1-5	CAWSRMGDQPQHF
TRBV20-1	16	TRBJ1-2	CSAGKGEYLANYGYTF
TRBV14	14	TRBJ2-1	CASSQEPTYNEQFF
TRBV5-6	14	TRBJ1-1	CASSLLGVETEAFF
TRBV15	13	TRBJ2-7	CATSRDRGYEQYF
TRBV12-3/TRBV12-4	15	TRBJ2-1	CASSFRSGSYNEQFF
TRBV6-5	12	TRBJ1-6	CASSYPNSPLHF
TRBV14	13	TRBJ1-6	CASSRGPGSPLHF
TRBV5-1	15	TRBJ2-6	CASSLGTRGANVLTF
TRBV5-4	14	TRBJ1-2	CASSPAVPGYGYTF
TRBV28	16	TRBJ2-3	CASRKPGSTNLDTQYF
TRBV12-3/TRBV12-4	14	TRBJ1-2	CASSLGGTAYGYTF
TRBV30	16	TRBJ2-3	CAWTLSDSLVTDTQYF
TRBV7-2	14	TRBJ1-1	CASSLARVNTEAFF
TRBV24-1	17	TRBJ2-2	CATSDSSAGGTTGELFF
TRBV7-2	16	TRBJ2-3	CASSLSRAVRTDTQYF
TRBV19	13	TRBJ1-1	CASSSTGDTEAFF
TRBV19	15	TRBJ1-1	CASSVTGGANTEAFF
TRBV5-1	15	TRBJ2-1	CASSPPGRGYNEQFF
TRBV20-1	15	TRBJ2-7	CSASNPRLAAYEQYF
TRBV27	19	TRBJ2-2	CASSSSGTGGLSNTGELFF
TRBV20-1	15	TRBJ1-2	CSARDHGHQNYGYTF
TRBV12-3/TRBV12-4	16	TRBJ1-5	CASSRSGQSLNQPQHF
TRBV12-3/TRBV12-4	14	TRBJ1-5	CASTMTGGDQPQHF
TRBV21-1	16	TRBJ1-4	CASSKDRTRINEKLSF
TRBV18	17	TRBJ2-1	CASSPPLRLAGGYEQFF
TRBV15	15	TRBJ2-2	CATSSGQSITGELFF
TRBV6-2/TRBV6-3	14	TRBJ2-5	CASSPRGGKETQYF